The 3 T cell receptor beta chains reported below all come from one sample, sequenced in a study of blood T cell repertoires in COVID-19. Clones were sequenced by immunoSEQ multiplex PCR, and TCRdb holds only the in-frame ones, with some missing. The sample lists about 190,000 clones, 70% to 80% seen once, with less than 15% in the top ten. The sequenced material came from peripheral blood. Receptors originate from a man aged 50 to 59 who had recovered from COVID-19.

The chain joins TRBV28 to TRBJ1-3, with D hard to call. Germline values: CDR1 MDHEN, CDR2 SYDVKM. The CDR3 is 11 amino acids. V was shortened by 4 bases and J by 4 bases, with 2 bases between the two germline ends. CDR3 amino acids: CASSSGNTIYF. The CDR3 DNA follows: TGTGCCAGCAGTTCAGGAAACACCATATATTTT.

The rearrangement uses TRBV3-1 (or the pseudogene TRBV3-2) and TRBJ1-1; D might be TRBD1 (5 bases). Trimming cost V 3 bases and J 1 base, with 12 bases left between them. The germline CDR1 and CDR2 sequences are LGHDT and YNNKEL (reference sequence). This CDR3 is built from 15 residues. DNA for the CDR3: TGTGCCAGCAGCCAGGCAGGGAGGGAGAACACTGAAGCTTTCTTT. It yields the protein CASSQAGRENTEAFF.

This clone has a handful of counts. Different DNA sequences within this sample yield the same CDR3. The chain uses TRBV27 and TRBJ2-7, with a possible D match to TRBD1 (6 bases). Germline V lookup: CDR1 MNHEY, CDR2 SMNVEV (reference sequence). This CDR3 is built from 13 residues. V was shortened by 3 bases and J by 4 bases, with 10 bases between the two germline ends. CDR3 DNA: TGTGCCAGCAGTTTGTCGAGGGGGTACGAGCAGTACTTC. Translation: CASSLSRGYEQYF.